Following are 27 T cell receptor beta chains from one sample sequenced in a study of blood T cell repertoires in COVID-19. Sequenced by immunoSEQ multiplex PCR; TCRdb stores in-frame clones only, minus some. The table shows fewer than 55,000 clones, with about four fifths occurring only once. Sequencing was performed on peripheral blood. These receptors all stem from a woman of 80 years or more with COVID-19, enrolled during active disease.

The chain recombines TRBV6-2 or TRBV6-3 with TRBJ1-1; D might be TRBD1 (5 bases). The CDR3 has 14 amino acids. Germline V lookup: CDR1 MNHEY, CDR2 SVGEGT. The V end was cut by 4 bases, the J end by 4 bases, with 13 bases between. The CDR3 DNA is TGTGCCAGCAGTTTCTTAACCAGGGTCACTGAAGCTTTCTTT. It specifies CASSFLTRVTEAFF.

The V gene is TRBV3-1 (or the pseudogene TRBV3-2), the J gene TRBJ2-7; 8 bases are a match to TRBD1. This CDR3 contains 14 residues. V was pared by 1 base and J by 3 bases, with 2 bases of the junction left unmatched. Germline CDR1 and CDR2: LGHDT and YNNKEL (reference sequence). The CDR3 DNA reads TGTGCCAGCAGCCAAGGGACAGGGCTCTACGAGCAGTACTTC. Translated: CASSQGTGLYEQYF.

This chain uses TRBV6-1 with TRBJ1-6; 7 bases are a match to TRBD1. Germline V CDR1 and CDR2: MNHNS, SASEGT. Trimming took 4 bases from V and 0 from J; bases not matched to a gene: 9. The CDR3 runs 18 residues. DNA for the CDR3: TGTGCCAGCAGTGGTAGGGGACAGACGAGCTCCTATAATTCACCCCTCCACTTT. The encoded protein is CASSGRGQTSSYNSPLHF.

The J gene is TRBJ2-7, the V gene TRBV9; 8 nucleotides line up with TRBD1. The CDR3 has 14 amino acids. The junction had 1 base not matched to a gene; V was cut back by 0 bases and J by 2 bases. Germline assignment: CDR1 SGDLS and CDR2 YYNGEE. This chain's CDR3 is CASSVGTGTYEQYF. In DNA, the CDR3 is TGTGCCAGCAGCGTAGGGACAGGGACCTACGAGCAGTACTTC.

This rearrangement joins TRBV4-1 to TRBJ2-1; tentatively, D is TRBD2 (6 bases). There are 15 residues in the CDR3. The germline gives CDR1 MGHRA, CDR2 YSYEKL. The V gene lost 3 bases and the J gene lost 4 bases, with 13 bases spanning the gap. CDR3 in DNA: TGCGCCAGCAGCCATCCCAGCGGAGGGTACAATGAGCAGTTCTTC. Protein sequence: CASSHPSGGYNEQFF.

The J gene is TRBJ2-7, the V gene TRBV6-5; D may be TRBD2 (6 bases). This CDR3 is 14 amino acids long. From germline, CDR1 is MNHEY and CDR2 SVGAGI. With 8 bases removed from V and 4 bases from J, the gap between germline ends came to 18 bases. The CDR3 DNA follows: TGTGCCAGCGCTTGGTTGGGGGGAGAGTACGAGCAGTACTTC. Translation gives CASAWLGGEYEQYF.

The chain links TRBV7-9 to TRBJ2-4; D is uncertain. This CDR3 spans 13 amino acids. With 6 bases removed from V and 6 bases from J, the gap between germline ends came to 12 bases. Germline values: CDR1 SEHNR, CDR2 FQNEAQ (reference sequence). CDR3 in DNA: TGTGCCAGCAGGCCCCAGGATTCAAACATTCAGTACTTC. As protein: CASRPQDSNIQYF.

This clone showed up just a few times. The rearrangement joins TRBV7-9 to TRBJ2-5; D possibly corresponds to TRBD2 (6 bases). The CDR3 has 15 amino acids. Germline loops: CDR1 SEHNR, CDR2 FQNEAQ (reference sequence). V gave up 6 bases and J gave up 2 bases, with 16 bases separating them. In nucleotides, the CDR3 is TGTGCCAGCAGGGCCGGGGCGGGGATTCAAGAGACCCAGTACTTC. Encoded protein: CASRAGAGIQETQYF.

This clone was seen only once. The chain joins TRBV27 to TRBJ2-7; D is possibly TRBD2 (6 bases). The germline V gene encodes CDR1 MNHEY and CDR2 SMNVEV (reference sequence). The CDR3 has 15 residues. The V end was cut by 3 bases, the J end by 0 bases, with 12 bases between. The CDR3 region is CASSFGEAGSYEQYF. The DNA of the CDR3 is TGTGCCAGCAGTTTTGGTGAAGCGGGCTCCTACGAGCAGTACTTC.

The CDR3 nucleotides read TGTGCCAGCAGTACCCTGGACAGGGGGCCGGGAGGCTACACCTTC. The encoded protein is CASSTLDRGPGGYTF. V is TRBV28 and J is TRBJ1-2; 11 bases are a match to TRBD1. V lost 5 bases to trimming and J lost 8 bases; unmatched junction nucleotides: 10. This CDR3 has 15 residues. In germline, CDR1 is MDHEN, CDR2 SYDVKM.

The chain uses TRBV2 and TRBJ2-5, with 12 bases aligning to TRBD1. The CDR3 consists of 15 residues. The V gene's germline CDR1 is SNHLY and CDR2 FYNNEI. V was pared by 5 bases and J by 9 bases, with 10 bases of the junction left unmatched. The CDR3 DNA sequence: TGTGCCAGCAGTCGGGACAGGGGGCGGGAAGGGGCCCAGTACTTC. Protein: CASSRDRGREGAQYF.

The chain couples TRBV5-1 to TRBJ2-7, with D possibly being TRBD1 (5 bases). V dropped 0 bases and J dropped 5 bases, with 12 bases sitting between them. The CDR3 extends over 14 amino acids. Germline loops: CDR1 SGHRS, CDR2 YFSETQ. The CDR3 nucleotides are TGCGCCAGCAGCTTGGCAGGGAATCTGAACGAGCAGTACTTC. Translated, it gives CASSLAGNLNEQYF.

The gene calls are TRBV7-2 and TRBJ2-3; D not resolved. Germline V CDR1 and CDR2: SGHTA, FQGNSA. Trimming took 2 bases from V and 2 from J, leaving 11 bases between them. The CDR3 consists of 15 residues. The CDR3 protein is CASSLQAPSTDTQYF. CDR3 in DNA: TGTGCCAGCAGCTTACAGGCTCCGTCCACAGATACGCAGTATTTT.

The table lists this clone with many counts. The chain joins TRBV19 to TRBJ2-5; D is possibly TRBD1 (5 bases). The CDR3 contains 14 residues. Germline loops: CDR1 LNHDA, CDR2 SQIVND (reference sequence). The V gene lost 4 bases and the J gene lost 2 bases, with 11 bases spanning the gap. The CDR3 region is CASSSQAGQETQYF. The CDR3 nucleotides are TGTGCCAGTAGTAGTCAGGCAGGGCAAGAGACCCAGTACTTC.

This clone was seen once. V usage is TRBV30 and J usage is TRBJ2-3; TRBD2 is a possible D gene (5 bases). CDR3 length: 16 residues. V was clipped by 5 bases and J by 2 bases, with 20 bases between them. Germline CDR1 and CDR2: GTSNPN and SVGIG (reference sequence). This chain's CDR3 is CAWSVPRRRYTDTQYF. The CDR3 DNA reads TGTGCCTGGTCAGTCCCCCGGCGGAGGTACACAGATACGCAGTATTTT.

The chain employs TRBV30 and TRBJ2-7; D is possibly TRBD2 (6 bases). The germline V and J ends were trimmed by 1 base and 4 bases, with 14 bases remaining between them. This CDR3 has 14 amino acids. CDR1 GTSNPN and CDR2 SVGIG come from the germline V gene (reference sequence). The CDR3 region is CAWSGGGRGYEQYF. CDR3 nucleotide sequence: TGTGCCTGGAGTGGGGGAGGACGAGGGTACGAGCAGTACTTC.

V usage is TRBV25-1 and J usage is TRBJ2-7, with TRBD2 as a possible D gene (5 bases). Germline V gives CDR1 MGHDK, CDR2 SYGVNS. V dropped 6 bases and J dropped 12 bases, with 12 bases sitting between them. This CDR3 has 10 amino acids. The CDR3 sequence is CASRTDRGYF. The CDR3, as DNA: TGTGCCAGCAGAACTGACCGGGGGTACTTC.

This chain connects TRBV18 to TRBJ2-7, with 10 nucleotides matching TRBD2. CDR1 is KGHSH and CDR2 is LQKENI in the germline V gene. J was trimmed by 3 bases and V by 5 bases; bases with no gene match: 1. The CDR3 is 13 amino acids. Here the CDR3 reads CASSTSGNYEQYF. The CDR3 bases are TGTGCCAGCTCAACTAGCGGGAACTACGAGCAGTACTTC.

The chain employs TRBV15 and TRBJ1-3, with D perhaps matching TRBD1 (6 bases). V lost 7 bases and J 0 bases, leaving 22 bases between the germline ends. Germline V gene lookup returns CDR1 LNHNV and CDR2 YYDKDF (reference sequence). The length of the CDR3 is 18 residues. The CDR3 region is CATTPGHNLRSSGNTIYF. CDR3 sequence (DNA): TGTGCCACCACCCCGGGACACAATCTTCGGAGCTCTGGAAACACCATATATTTT. The variable domain in full, with the rest retrieved from reference TRBV15 and TRBJ1-3, is DAMVIQNPRYQVTQFGKPVTLSCSQTLNHNVMYWYQQKSSQAPKLLFHYYDKDFNNEADTPDNFQSRRPNTSFCFLDIRSPGLGDTAMYLCATTPGHNLRSSGNTIYFGEGSWLTVV.

This clone was seen once. The rearrangement uses TRBV13 and TRBJ2-7, with TRBD2 as a possible D gene (5 bases). This CDR3 is built from 13 residues. Trimming cost V 4 bases and J 6 bases, with 13 bases left between them. Per germline, CDR1 PRHDT and CDR2 FYEKMQ (reference sequence). The CDR3 reads CASSSILVSEQYF. CDR3 in DNA: TGTGCCAGCAGCTCTATACTAGTTTCCGAGCAGTACTTC. The variable domain in full, completed from reference TRBV13 and TRBJ2-7, reads AAGVIQSPRHLIKEKRETATLKCYPIPRHDTVYWYQQGPGQDPQFLISFYEKMQSDKGSIPDRFSAQQFSDYHSELNMSSLELGDSALYFCASSSILVSEQYFGPGTRLTVT.

The chain has TRBV28 and TRBJ2-3; possible D gene TRBD2, 5 bases. V lost 9 bases and J lost 2, with 15 bases in between. This CDR3 contains 14 residues. Germline lookup yields CDR1 MDHEN and CDR2 SYDVKM. The CDR3, as DNA: TGTGCCAGTCAACCGGGGATTGTCACAGATACGCAGTATTTT. Amino acids: CASQPGIVTDTQYF.

The chain recombines TRBV5-1 with TRBJ2-6; maybe TRBD1 (6 bases). From germline, CDR1 is SGHRS and CDR2 YFSETQ. This CDR3 spans 19 amino acids. V shed 0 bases and J shed 0 bases, with 16 bases lying between them. This CDR3 reads CASSLGPTGSFSGANVLTF. In DNA form, the CDR3 reads TGCGCCAGCAGCTTGGGACCCACAGGGAGTTTCTCTGGGGCCAACGTCCTGACTTTC.

The rearrangement links TRBV14 to TRBJ2-1; D possibly corresponds to TRBD2 (6 bases). Germline V gives CDR1 SGHDN, CDR2 FVKESK. CDR3 length: 15 amino acids. V was shortened by 3 bases and J by 5 bases, with 14 bases between the two germline ends. This CDR3 reads CASSQFSTRNNEQFF. The CDR3 region has the DNA TGTGCCAGCAGCCAGTTTTCGACTAGAAACAATGAGCAGTTCTTC.

This chain uses TRBV6-4 with TRBJ2-2, with unresolved D. V dropped 2 bases and J dropped 0 bases, with 10 bases sitting between them. The CDR3 runs 16 residues. CDR1 and CDR2 (germline): MRHNA, SNTAGT. CDR3 region: CASSDEARANTGELFF. CDR3 DNA sequence: TGTGCCAGCAGTGACGAGGCCAGAGCGAACACCGGGGAGCTGTTTTTT.

This clone showed up just a few times. This rearrangement joins TRBV19 to TRBJ1-1, with TRBD1 matching 7 bases. The junction had 7 bases not matched to a gene; V was cut back by 6 bases and J by 0 bases. CDR1 is LNHDA and CDR2 is SQIVND in the germline V gene (reference sequence). The CDR3 runs to 15 residues. The CDR3 loop is CASSYPQGLNTEAFF. CDR3 in DNA: TGTGCCAGTAGCTACCCACAGGGGTTGAACACTGAAGCTTTCTTT. Full variable domain (outside the CDR3, taken from reference TRBV19 and TRBJ1-1): DGGITQSPKYLFRKEGQNVTLSCEQNLNHDAMYWYRQDPGQGLRLIYYSQIVNDFQKGDIAEGYSVSREKKESFPLTVTSAQKNPTAFYLCASSYPQGLNTEAFFGQGTRLTVV.

This rearrangement joins TRBV6-5 to TRBJ1-4; TRBD1 might be the D (5 bases). The CDR3 extends over 15 amino acids. Trimming took 6 bases from V and 0 from J, leaving 11 bases between them. Germline CDR1 MNHEY, CDR2 SVGAGI. This chain's CDR3 is CASSRQIATNEKLFF. The CDR3 nucleotides are TGTGCCAGCAGCCGACAGATTGCAACTAATGAAAAACTGTTTTTT.

The gene calls are TRBV5-4 and TRBJ1-2, with D perhaps TRBD1 (6 bases). Germline V lookup: CDR1 SGHNT, CDR2 YYREEE (reference sequence). Between the trimmed V and J ends, which lost 4 bases and 4 bases, there was a span of 17 bases. CDR3 length: 15 residues. The CDR3 bases are TGTGCCAGCAGCCTCCTAACCACAGGGCCCTATGGCTACACCTTC. It codes for CASSLLTTGPYGYTF.